This T cell receptor beta chain originates from a study of neurological immune-mediated disorders (dated by TCRdb to about 2019). In the study overall: Of the roughly 34 multiple sclerosis patients, 31 had relapsing-remitting MS and 3 had secondary progressive MS. Longitudinal HAM/TSP donors and healthy donors each had 3 time-points at intervals of about 3-40 months. The cohort was made up of approximately 69 subjects, consisting of roughly 14 HAM/TSP patients, around 35 multiple sclerosis patients and 20 healthy controls. The approximately 96 TCR-beta libraries covered PBMC samples along with longitudinal samples, technical triplicates, and paired sorted CD4+ and CD8+ T-cell subsets. Peripheral blood TCR-beta repertoires from patients with HTLV-I-associated myelopathy (HAM/TSP), patients with multiple sclerosis, and healthy controls were compared in the study using UMI-based sequencing.

What the research found in general, with its limitations: Phylogenetic analysis grouped repertoires from 18 of 34 MS patients into a cluster of related CDR3 sequences, suggesting a possible repertoire-level signature. The MS cluster showed no association with clinical or MRI features, and the authors stated that larger cohorts are needed. Across subjects, expanded clones never shared an identical CDR3 amino acid sequence, which suggests that the TCR-beta repertoires in every group were private. TCR clonal expansion was highest in HAM/TSP patients and lowest in MS patients, with MS patients falling below even healthy controls.

What this sample's time point label stands for: longitudinal time-point 3. Unsorted PBMC libraries were generated from 2 million PBMCs stored in RNAlater at -80 °C until RNA extraction. Multiple sclerosis patients were enrolled in a US clinical protocol under which disease progression was evaluated by magnetic resonance imaging. PBMCs were separated from peripheral blood using Ficoll-Hypaque density gradient centrifugation and then cryopreserved in liquid nitrogen. cDNA was synthesized by template-switch 5'RACE using a primer with a 10-nucleotide random unique molecular identifier that tagged each TCR transcript. Each sequencing run produced over 160 million TCR-beta sequences covering 15-18 subjects. The RNeasy kit was used for extraction of total RNA. Using the KAPA Real-time Library Amplification kit, TCR-beta VDJ regions were amplified with primers for the TCR constant region and the 5'RACE anchor. A first PCR added sample indexes and Illumina adaptors, and a second PCR then raised library yield. After Ampure bead purification, the roughly 650 bp TCR product was size-selected on a 2% E-gel SizeSelection system. Before pooling, library quality was assessed on a Bioanalyzer, concentration was determined with Qubit, and library quantification was performed with the Kapa Library Quantification kit. An Illumina HiSeq 2500 sequenced the libraries paired-end 2 x 150 bp. To increase sequence diversity, roughly 24-31% phiX was spiked into each library pool. For the original study's pipeline: The UMI-based MiGEC pipeline processed quality-filtered reads and removed over 90% of raw TCR sequences during error correction. IMGT germline references were used for aligning VDJ genes, and each clonotype was defined as a unique CDR3 amino acid sequence together with its V-J genes. Clonal expansion, Shannon diversity, and CDR3 relatedness (CalcPairwiseDistances, ClusterSamples) were evaluated with VDJtools, and phylogenetic trees were built with CLCbio workbench. A clone was classed as expanded if it had 8 or more unique UMIs, a cutoff based on coefficient-of-variation modelling across technical triplicates. Using fastp at Q25 and MiXCR, TCRdb reprocessed the public reads and kept productive beta chains. When rows share a CDR3 protein, they turn into one entry using the most common DNA and genes. The V and J calls come from TCRdb's annotation, not from the publication. Present in this sample are tens of thousands of distinct CDR3 sequences, about 4.3% of which were seen just once. Of the sample, approximately 5.8% falls within the top ten clones.

This clonotype has ten or more counts. Its antigen is unknown. Base qualities are not provided; no much larger clone lies one nucleotide away. The receptor's source is a woman in her sixties with multiple sclerosis. The sequencing input was PBMCs.

The base sequence is TGTGCCAGCTCACCACGATCCGGGACAGGGGACTATGGCTACACCTTC. Translated, it reads CASSPRSGTGDYGYTF. The rearranged segments are TRBV18 and TRBJ1-2, with 10 middle bases fitting TRBD1. There are 16 amino acids in the CDR3, from cysteine to phenylalanine inclusive. Only CDR3 DNA is held: 48 bases, read in frame from base 1. Here V drops 1 base and J drops 3 bases, and the junction holds 5 bases not matched to any gene. Taken from the germline V gene, the CDR1 and CDR2 loops are KGHSH and LQKENI.